A single sample gave rise to the 7 T cell receptor beta chains below, sequenced in a study of OX40 agonist ivuxolimab in advanced cancers. Clones were read by immunoSEQ multiplex PCR, and TCRdb kept only the in-frame ones, dropping some. The sample has about 120,000 clones; 80% to 90% are singletons. This material consisted of CD4+ or CD8+ T cells sorted from blood, taken in a trial of the OX40 agonist ivuxolimab. These receptor sequences come from an adult with an advanced solid tumor such as melanoma, head and neck, liver or kidney cancer.

CDR3 nucleotide sequence: TGTGCCAGCAGGTGGACAGGGGCATACACTGAAGCTTTCTTT. Amino acids: CASRWTGAYTEAFF. The V gene is TRBV28, the J gene TRBJ1-1, with 9 bases matching TRBD1. Per the germline V gene, CDR1 is MDHEN and CDR2 is SYDVKM. The J segment lost 3 bases and the V segment lost 6 bases, leaving 5 bases of the junction unmatched. The CDR3 is 14 amino acids.

The rearrangement uses TRBV5-4 and TRBJ1-6; D remains ambiguous. V was shortened by 2 bases and J by 4 bases, with 10 bases between the two germline ends. In germline, CDR1 is SGHNT, CDR2 YYREEE (reference sequence). The CDR3 has 15 residues. This CDR3 reads CASSLNNLYNSPLHF. The CDR3 DNA reads as TGTGCCAGCAGCTTAAACAACCTATATAATTCACCCCTCCACTTT.

This CDR3 reads CASSPQGGTDTQYF. The CDR3 DNA reads as TGTGCCAGCTCACCCCAAGGGGGCACAGATACGCAGTATTTT. This chain connects TRBV18 to TRBJ2-3; a weak D match, TRBD1 (5 bases). The length of the CDR3 is 14 residues. In germline, CDR1 is KGHSH, CDR2 LQKENI. V lost 3 bases and J lost 1, with 8 bases in between.

CDR3 coding DNA: TGTGCCAGTTGCAGACAGGGGCAGGTCACCTCACCCCTCCACTTT. Translating it yields CASCRQGQVTSPLHF. V gene TRBV19 combines with J gene TRBJ1-6; 8 bases fit TRBD1. Trimming at V came to 8 bases and at J to 10 bases, leaving 13 bases not matched to a gene. The V gene's germline CDR1 is LNHDA and CDR2 SQIVND (reference sequence). The CDR3 spans 15 residues. Filled out from reference TRBV19 and TRBJ1-6, the complete variable domain reads DGGITQSPKYLFRKEGQNVTLSCEQNLNHDAMYWYRQDPGQGLRLIYYSQIVNDFQKGDIAEGYSVSREKKESFPLTVTSAQKNPTAFYLCASCRQGQVTSPLHFGNGTRLTVT.

This chain links TRBV19 with TRBJ1-2, with no clear D. The germline V gene has CDR1 LNHDA and CDR2 SQIVND (reference sequence). The CDR3 extends over 15 amino acids. V lost 0 bases to trimming and J lost 8 bases, with 16 bases between them. The CDR3 loop is CASSIDGTRSSGYTF. CDR3 in DNA: TGTGCCAGTAGTATAGATGGCACTCGGTCTAGCGGCTACACCTTC.

This clone occurred once. The rearrangement uses TRBV28 and TRBJ1-2; a possible D gene is TRBD1 (6 bases). Germline V gene sequence: CDR1 MDHEN, CDR2 SYDVKM. The CDR3 is 13 amino acids. V gave up 7 bases and J gave up 7 bases, with 16 bases separating them. CDR3 DNA sequence: TGTGCCAGCACCCCAGGACAGTTTAGTGGCTACACCTTC. Residues: CASTPGQFSGYTF.

The gene calls are TRBV28 and TRBJ1-5, with D possibly being TRBD1 (6 bases). Trimming took off 6 bases at V and 4 bases at J, with 7 bases between the two ends. Germline CDR1 and CDR2: MDHEN and SYDVKM. The CDR3 runs 12 residues. The CDR3: CASRGANQPQHF. The CDR3 DNA reads TGTGCCAGCAGGGGGGCGAATCAGCCCCAGCATTTT.